One sample yielded the 23 T cell receptor beta chains listed below, sequenced in a study of blood T cell repertoires in COVID-19. Generated by immunoSEQ multiplex PCR, the TCRdb table keeps only in-frame clones and is missing some. This table has around 230,000 clones, 65% to 90% appearing once. Source material: peripheral blood. These TCRs come from a man aged 45-65 years with COVID-19, enrolled during active disease.

This clone is a singleton in its sample. J is TRBJ1-3 and V is TRBV19; 7 positions match TRBD1. Per germline, CDR1 LNHDA and CDR2 SQIVND (reference sequence). V was clipped by 3 bases and J by 0 bases; unmatched bases: 11. The CDR3 runs to 18 residues. In nucleotides, the CDR3 is TGTGCCAGTAGTATCCGACAGGGATCTCTATTCTCTGGAAACACCATATATTTT. This gives the protein CASSIRQGSLFSGNTIYF.

A note on this clone: Within the sample, other DNA sequences also encode this same CDR3. The genes are TRBV9 and TRBJ2-2; no definite D call. The V and J ends lost 4 bases and 5 bases respectively, with 15 bases between them. The CDR3 spans 15 residues. In germline, CDR1 is SGDLS, CDR2 YYNGEE. As DNA, the CDR3 is TGTGCCAGCAGCCCCCGGAGAGGCGGAACCGGGGAGCTGTTTTTT. Amino acids: CASSPRRGGTGELFF.

Of note for this clone: The identical CDR3 is also encoded by other nucleotide sequences in the sample. The gene calls are TRBV5-1 and TRBJ2-5, with TRBD1 matching 8 bases. After removal of 3 bases from V and 2 bases from J, the junction contained 3 bases not matched to a gene. CDR3 size: 14 residues. Germline V gene lookup returns CDR1 SGHRS and CDR2 YFSETQ. The DNA of the CDR3 is TGCGCCAGCAGCTCAACAGGGGGTCAAGAGACCCAGTACTTC. The encoded protein is CASSSTGGQETQYF.

Written as DNA, the CDR3 is TGTGCCACCAGCAGACAGGGAGGGCGCGAGCAGTACTTC. Translating gives CATSRQGGREQYF. The rearrangement links TRBV15 to TRBJ2-7; TRBD2 matches 7 bases. Germline CDR1 LNHNV, CDR2 YYDKDF (reference sequence). There are 13 residues in the CDR3. J lost 6 bases, V lost 2 bases, and 4 bases had no gene match.

This chain links TRBV4-1 with TRBJ1-2, with TRBD1 matching over 9 bases. J gave up 6 bases and V 0 bases, and 2 bases lay outside the gene matches. This CDR3 is built from 14 residues. The germline V gene encodes CDR1 MGHRA and CDR2 YSYEKL. For the CDR3, the DNA is TGCGCCAGCAGCCAAGAATACAGGGGGCATGGCTACACCTTC. It translates to CASSQEYRGHGYTF.

This clone has more than one count but fewer than ten. V gene TRBV15 combines with J gene TRBJ1-3; D possibly corresponds to TRBD1 (5 bases). The germline CDR1 and CDR2 sequences are LNHNV and YYDKDF (reference sequence). The CDR3 length is 15 residues. V dropped 0 bases and J dropped 4 bases, with 10 bases sitting between them. The CDR3 sequence: CATSRDVGQGNTIYF. Here the CDR3 DNA reads TGTGCCACCAGCAGAGATGTCGGACAAGGAAACACCATATATTTT. Using reference TRBV15 and TRBJ1-3 for the parts outside the CDR3, the full variable domain is DAMVIQNPRYQVTQFGKPVTLSCSQTLNHNVMYWYQQKSSQAPKLLFHYYDKDFNNEADTPDNFQSRRPNTSFCFLDIRSPGLGDTAMYLCATSRDVGQGNTIYFGEGSWLTVV.

The V gene is TRBV5-4, the J gene TRBJ1-1; TRBD1 agrees at 9 bases. Germline-derived CDR1 and CDR2 are SGHNT and YYREEE (reference sequence). CDR3 length: 14 amino acids. Germline trimming cut 3 bases from V and 6 bases from J; bases unmatched to any gene: 6. CDR3 sequence: CASSYTGGVAEAFF. In DNA form, the CDR3 reads TGTGCCAGCAGCTACACAGGGGGCGTCGCTGAAGCTTTCTTT.

This chain joins TRBV21-1 and TRBJ2-2; no check of the table's D call, TRBD1, against the DNA was made. TRBV21-1 is shown as a pseudogene. The CDR3 sequence is 17 residues long. CDR3 amino acids: CASNTLGQGAHTGELFF. For the CDR3, the DNA is TGTGCCAGTAACACGCTAGGGCAGGGGGCTCACACCGGGGAGCTGTTTTTT.

This chain links TRBV2 with TRBJ2-3, with D perhaps TRBD2 (6 bases). The germline gives CDR1 SNHLY, CDR2 FYNNEI. V was clipped by 10 bases and J by 10 bases, with 27 bases between them. The CDR3 is 15 amino acids. The CDR3 here is CATTRRAGADGAQYF. In DNA, the CDR3 is TGTGCCACCACCCGGAGGGCGGGCGCTGATGGGGCGCAGTATTTT.

The V gene is TRBV15, the J gene TRBJ1-1; D might be TRBD1 (5 bases). The CDR3 totals 15 residues. The germline V gene has CDR1 LNHNV and CDR2 YYDKDF (reference sequence). V was trimmed by 1 base and J by 6 bases, leaving 15 bases between them. The CDR3 reads CATSRVAGRGAEAFF. In DNA form, the CDR3 reads TGTGCCACCAGCAGAGTTGCGGGGAGGGGCGCTGAAGCTTTCTTT.

The rearrangement joins TRBV18 to TRBJ2-2, with D unresolved. Germline CDR1 is KGHSH and CDR2 is LQKENI. The CDR3 totals 15 residues. Trimming removed 2 bases from V and 8 bases from J, with 15 bases in between. CDR3 bases: TGTGCCAGCTCACCAGCACGTACGAGCATAGGGGAGCTGTTTTTT. This translates into CASSPARTSIGELFF.

Here the CDR3 reads CASSEDSSYNEQFF. In nucleotides, the CDR3 is TGTGCCAGCAGCGAAGATAGCTCCTACAATGAGCAGTTCTTC. V and J are TRBV7-2 and TRBJ2-1, with D unclear. Between the trimmed V and J ends, which lost 5 bases and 0 bases, there was a span of 8 bases. Germline values: CDR1 SGHTA, CDR2 FQGNSA. The CDR3 loop spans 14 amino acids.

The chain couples TRBV7-9 to TRBJ2-7; D is unresolved. The CDR3 is 11 amino acids. Germline CDR1 SEHNR, CDR2 FQNEAQ (reference sequence). Deletions cut 5 bases from V and 6 bases from J, with 8 bases between. CDR3 sequence reads: CASSPVGEQYF. The CDR3 DNA reads as TGTGCCAGCAGCCCCGTCGGCGAGCAGTACTTC.

The V gene is TRBV21-1, the J gene TRBJ1-6. TRBV21-1 is reported as a pseudogene. This CDR3 comprises 18 residues. The CDR3 DNA reads as TGTGCCAGCAGCATAAATCGCCCAGGCGGGTTCAAGAATTCACCCCTCCACTTT. Its protein is CASSINRPGGFKNSPLHF.

The chain combines TRBV27 with TRBJ2-7; possible D gene TRBD1, 6 bases. The CDR3 totals 15 residues. Deletions cut 3 bases from V and 8 bases from J, with 20 bases between. Germline assignment: CDR1 MNHEY and CDR2 SMNVEV (reference sequence). The CDR3 is CASSFSTGPLRKQYF. The CDR3 nucleotides read TGTGCCAGCAGTTTTTCGACAGGCCCCCTACGGAAGCAGTACTTC.

V gene TRBV6-5 combines with J gene TRBJ2-7, with 11 bases lining up with TRBD1. CDR3 size: 13 residues. Unmatched junction bases numbered 3, after V lost 6 bases and J lost 5 bases. The V gene's germline CDR1 is MNHEY and CDR2 SVGAGI. The CDR3 region is CASRRTGGDEQYF. CDR3 nucleotides: TGTGCCAGCAGAAGGACAGGGGGCGACGAGCAGTACTTC.

This clone was seen more than once but under ten times. The chain links TRBV7-9 to TRBJ1-6, with D tentatively TRBD1 (6 bases). The germline gives CDR1 SEHNR, CDR2 FQNEAQ (reference sequence). CDR3 length equals 14 residues. The ends were cut back, 1 base at V and 7 bases at J, with 8 bases in the middle. DNA for the CDR3: TGTGCCAGCAGCTTAGAGCAGGGGAATTCACCCCTCCACTTT. It yields the protein CASSLEQGNSPLHF.

The chain couples TRBV19 to TRBJ1-4; D possibly corresponds to TRBD1 (5 bases). CDR1 and CDR2 (germline): LNHDA, SQIVND (reference sequence). The CDR3 has 14 amino acids. The V and J ends lost 2 bases and 7 bases respectively, with 11 bases between them. The CDR3 region is CASSIRGLGEKLFF. The CDR3 nucleotides read TGTGCCAGTAGTATACGGGGGTTGGGTGAAAAACTGTTTTTT.

The chain recombines TRBV7-3 with TRBJ2-3, with D possibly matching TRBD2 (6 bases). Trimming stripped 5 bases from V and 3 bases from J, with 12 bases between. Germline values: CDR1 SGHTA, CDR2 FQGTGA. The CDR3 spans 14 residues. Written as DNA, the CDR3 is TGTGCCAGCAGCCCCTTCGGGGGAACAGATACGCAGTATTTT. It codes for CASSPFGGTDTQYF.

The rearrangement joins TRBV11-3 to TRBJ1-5; D is perhaps TRBD1 (6 bases). The germline gives CDR1 SGHNT, CDR2 YENEEA. V lost 5 bases to trimming and J lost 2 bases, with 16 bases between them. CDR3 length: 16 amino acids. CDR3 bases: TGTGCCAGCAGCCCGGGGGGCCGGGGATGCAATCAGCCCCAGCATTTT. This sequence encodes CASSPGGRGCNQPQHF.

The chain has TRBV7-9 and TRBJ2-2, with TRBD1 as a possible D gene (5 bases). CDR1 and CDR2 from the germline V gene are SEHNR and FQNEAQ (reference sequence). The CDR3 spans 15 residues. V was shortened by 3 bases and J by 7 bases, with 15 bases between the two germline ends. The CDR3 sequence: CASSFGHRSVGELFF. CDR3 coding DNA: TGTGCCAGCAGCTTCGGGCACAGGTCGGTCGGGGAGCTGTTTTTT.

The V and J genes are TRBV4-3 and TRBJ2-3; D unclear. The germline CDR1 and CDR2 sequences are LGHNA and YSLEER. The CDR3 loop spans 15 amino acids. V lost 0 bases to trimming and J lost 0 bases, with 7 bases between them. CDR3 nucleotide sequence: TGCGCCAGCAGCCAAGAATGGCCTAGCACAGATACGCAGTATTTT. It codes for CASSQEWPSTDTQYF.

The chain uses TRBV4-2 and TRBJ2-7; TRBD2 matches at 9 bases. Germline assignment: CDR1 LGHNA and CDR2 YNFKEQ. V trimming: 1 base; J trimming: 0 bases; junction bases outside the gene matches: 7. This CDR3 comprises 17 residues. The CDR3 region has the DNA TGTGCCAGCAGCCAAGGGGGGAGCGGGGGGACCTCCTACGAGCAGTACTTC. It encodes CASSQGGSGGTSYEQYF.